These 3 T cell receptor beta chains were sequenced from one sample in a study of Ad26.COV2.S vaccination and SARS-CoV-2 variants. Assay used: immunoSEQ multiplex PCR; TCRdb lists only in-frame clones, some missing. The table has about 260,000 clones, 87% seen once; the top ten hold under 3%. Treatment here: some 20 received Ad26.COV2.S at low or high dose, single or two shots; roughly 5 received placebo; per-sample allocation not given. The investigators took samples on day 63 after the first vaccine or placebo injection. Sequencing used peripheral blood, obtained in a trial of Ad26.COV2.S vaccine versus placebo. The receptor source for this set is a person between 18 and 59 years old who received the Ad26.COV2.S COVID-19 vaccine or a placebo.

This sequence joins TRBV5-6 and TRBJ2-4, with TRBD1 matching 11 bases. V was pared by 5 bases and J by 9 bases, with 19 bases of the junction left unmatched. CDR3 length: 18 amino acids. CDR1 and CDR2 (germline): SGHDT, YYEEEE. DNA of the CDR3: TGTGCCAGCAGACCCTCATCGGACAGGGGGCATAGAATCGGCATTCAGTACTTC. This encodes CASRPSSDRGHRIGIQYF.

The chain combines TRBV24-1 with TRBJ2-1, with D perhaps matching TRBD1 (5 bases). Germline CDR1 KGHDR, CDR2 SFDVKD. Trimming took 0 bases from V and 3 from J, leaving 14 bases between them. The CDR3 runs to 17 residues. The CDR3 loop reads CATSDLRAQGGYNEQFF. The CDR3 bases are TGTGCCACCAGTGATTTGCGGGCGCAGGGTGGCTACAATGAGCAGTTCTTC.

The chain uses TRBV29-1 and TRBJ2-6, with D perhaps matching TRBD1 (6 bases). The CDR3 loop spans 20 amino acids. V was clipped by 4 bases and J by 4 bases, with 29 bases between them. CDR1 and CDR2 (germline): SQVTM, ANQGSEA. CDR3 protein: CSVAPSSPWTALRGANVLTF. For the CDR3, the DNA is TGCAGCGTTGCTCCTAGCAGCCCCTGGACAGCCCTTAGGGGGGCCAACGTCCTGACTTTC.